These 10 T cell receptor beta chains were all obtained from the same sample, sequenced in a study of metastatic and nonmetastatic thyroid tumors. Nobody among the patients had been given any treatment before thyroid surgery. MiXCR re-clonotyped the PCR reads for TCRdb. This table has under 55,000 clones, roughly 15% appearing once. Sequencing was performed on blood. These receptors all come from a female donor with papillary thyroid cancer or a benign thyroid nodule (not recorded which). Some clones in this sample may be carry-over from other donors' samples.

A few counts support this clone. An end of the junction differs from the germline gene, which may be a read error. The V call is TRBV27, the J call TRBJ2-7; 7 nucleotides line up with TRBD1. CDR3 size: 17 residues. CDR1 and CDR2 from the germline V gene are MNHEY and SMNVEV (reference sequence). Here the CDR3 DNA reads TGTCCCAGCAGTTCCCAACCCCTCTTCGGACAGGTCCACGAGCAGTACTTC. Translating it yields CPSSSQPLFGQVHEQYF.

This chain links TRBV6-1 with TRBJ2-7, with TRBD2 identical over 7 bases. CDR1 and CDR2 from the germline V gene are MNHNS and SASEGT. The V gene end was trimmed by 6 bases and the J gene end by 4 bases; junction bases not matched to a gene: 9. The CDR3 sequence is 14 residues long. CDR3 sequence: CASRTTIGRYEQYF. In DNA form, the CDR3 reads TGTGCCAGCAGGACAACTATCGGGAGGTACGAGCAGTACTTC.

There are many counts of this clone. V and J are TRBV30 and TRBJ1-3, with a possible D match to TRBD1 (5 bases). V lost 0 bases and J lost 1, with 10 bases in between. Germline V gene data show CDR1 as GTSNPN and CDR2 as SVGIG (reference sequence). The CDR3 extends over 15 amino acids. CDR3 in DNA: TGTGCCTGGAGTGTACACAGGCGGTCTGGAAACACCATATATTTT. It is translated as CAWSVHRRSGNTIYF.

In its sample, this clone is medium-sized. This chain links TRBV6-5 with TRBJ1-1; D not resolved. The CDR3 runs to 13 residues. V was trimmed by 2 bases and J by 0 bases, leaving 4 bases between them. The V gene's germline CDR1 is MNHEY and CDR2 SVGAGI. The CDR3 region is CASSYRVNTEAFF. In nucleotides, the CDR3 is TGTGCCAGCAGTTACAGGGTGAACACTGAAGCTTTCTTT.

Notes on this clone: Mismatch with germline at one junction end may stem from a read error. The CDR3 DNA is TGTGCCAGCAGTCCCCTGCAGGGAGAGGTTTTTGGCTACAACTTC. It encodes CASSPLQGEVFGYNF. This chain uses TRBV28 with TRBJ1-2; possible D gene TRBD1, 5 bases. CDR1 is MDHEN and CDR2 is SYDVKM in the germline V gene. The CDR3 loop spans 15 amino acids.

In its sample, this clone was seen a few times. A much larger clone is a single base away; this may be a read error. V and J are TRBV3-1 and TRBJ2-1, with D maybe TRBD2 (5 bases). The length of the CDR3 is 13 residues. Germline assignment: CDR1 LGHDT and CDR2 YNNKEL (reference sequence). V was trimmed by 3 bases and J by 8 bases, leaving 11 bases between them. CDR3 residues: CASSHLVGDEQFF. The CDR3 nucleotides read TGTGCCAGCAGCCACCTAGTGGGAGATGAGCAGTTCTTC.

This clone was detected a few times. A much larger clonotype is one base distant, so this may be a read error. The rearrangement uses TRBV28 and TRBJ2-5, with 10 nucleotides matching TRBD1. The germline CDR1 and CDR2 sequences are MDHEN and SYDVKM. The CDR3 extends over 15 amino acids. J gave up 4 bases and V 8 bases, and 10 bases lay outside the gene matches. The CDR3 coding sequence is TGTGCCAGCGGTGAGACAGGGGGCCCAGGAGAGACCCAGTACTTC. Its protein product is CASGETGGPGETQYF.

Many counts were recorded for this clone. J is TRBJ2-7 and V is TRBV19, with 9 bases that match TRBD2. V was clipped by 1 base and J by 4 bases; unmatched bases: 2. Germline V gives CDR1 LNHDA, CDR2 SQIVND (reference sequence). This CDR3 comprises 14 residues. The CDR3 spells CASSIGLAGYEQYF. DNA of the CDR3: TGTGCCAGTAGTATAGGGCTAGCGGGATACGAGCAGTACTTC.

As concerns this clone: The final CDR3 position lacks the conserved phenylalanine or tryptophan, pointing to a likely read error. The V call is TRBV28, the J call TRBJ2-3; no clear D. The CDR3 loop spans 13 amino acids. Germline V CDR1 and CDR2: MDHEN, SYDVKM. Trimming removed 5 bases from V and 5 bases from J, with 11 bases in between. CDR3 DNA sequence: TGTGCCAGCAGTCCTTCCCTTCTAGATACGCAGTATCTT. Translating it yields CASSPSLLDTQYL.

At least ten counts were recorded for this clone. The chain joins TRBV20-1 to TRBJ2-5; D is undetermined. The germline V and J ends were trimmed by 2 bases and 2 bases, with 6 bases remaining between them. The CDR3 is 12 residues long. Germline CDR1 reads DFQATT; CDR2 reads SNEGSKA (reference sequence). The CDR3, as DNA: TGCAGTGCTAGAAGGTTTCAAGAGACCCAGTACTTC. Translated, it gives CSARRFQETQYF.